The 18 T cell receptor beta chains given below trace back to one sample, sequenced in a study of technical replicates of blood from a few donors listed by TCRdb under 2017. The library was obtained by the immunoSEQ multiplex PCR assay. Sourced from immuneACCESS, this table was stored by TCRdb with only in-frame sequences that have V and J called. A share of the clones is absent; for the studies checked, an unresolved V gene accounts for under half, and the remainder has no known explanation. This sample has some 80,000 clones in its table, and approximately 97% of those were observed once. The ten largest clones take up around 0.18% of the sample. The sequenced sample was T cells isolated from PBMCs. Receptors originate from a human donor in good health.

The rearrangement joins TRBV6-5 to TRBJ1-1, with TRBD1 as a possible D gene (6 bases). Trimming left V 3 bases short and J 5 bases short, with 16 bases between. Germline loops: CDR1 MNHEY, CDR2 SVGAGI. The CDR3 is 15 amino acids. The CDR3 DNA follows: TGTGCCAGCAGTTATATACAGGGAAAGGAGACTGAAGCTTTCTTT. The encoded protein is CASSYIQGKETEAFF.

The chain links TRBV2 to TRBJ1-5; D perhaps matches TRBD1 (5 bases). Germline loops: CDR1 SNHLY, CDR2 FYNNEI. The CDR3 extends over 15 amino acids. V was pared by 6 bases and J by 0 bases, with 12 bases between. In DNA form, the CDR3 reads TGTGCCAGCAGAGGACCAGGGTATAGCAATCAGCCCCAGCATTTT. As protein: CASRGPGYSNQPQHF.

This clone came up once. The CDR3 nucleotides are TGTGCCAGCAGCGGGGACAGTTTGACTGAAGCTTTCTTT. Amino acid sequence: CASSGDSLTEAFF. V and J are TRBV6-1 and TRBJ1-1; 7 nucleotides match TRBD1. The germline gives CDR1 MNHNS, CDR2 SASEGT. The V gene end was trimmed by 6 bases and the J gene end by 5 bases; junction bases not matched to a gene: 6. The CDR3 contains 13 residues.

J is TRBJ2-7 and V is TRBV27; TRBD2 matches at 10 bases. J was trimmed by 13 bases and V by 5 bases; bases with no gene match: 8. Per the germline V gene, CDR1 is MNHEY and CDR2 is SMNVEV (reference sequence). The CDR3 totals 12 residues. CDR3 sequence reads: CASSPNSGRHYF. For the CDR3, the DNA is TGTGCCAGCAGTCCAAATAGCGGGAGGCATTACTTC.

This chain links TRBV4-2 with TRBJ1-3; 10 bases are shared with TRBD1. With 4 bases clipped from V and 6 bases from J, the junction kept 6 bases outside the gene matches. CDR1 LGHNA and CDR2 YNFKEQ come from the germline V gene. CDR3 length: 15 residues. The CDR3 region has the DNA TGTGCCAGCAGCCTTGGGGACAGGGGAGAAAACACCATATATTTT. Its protein is CASSLGDRGENTIYF.

This chain links TRBV27 with TRBJ1-5, with 9 bases matching TRBD1. V trimming: 10 bases; J trimming: 7 bases; junction bases outside the gene matches: 11. This CDR3 region has 14 residues. Germline CDR1 MNHEY, CDR2 SMNVEV (reference sequence). The CDR3 here is CATATGGPGQPQHF. CDR3 nucleotide sequence: TGTGCCACCGCGACAGGGGGACCTGGCCAGCCCCAGCATTTT.

This chain joins TRBV29-1 and TRBJ1-2; a possible D gene is TRBD1 (5 bases). With 4 bases removed from V and 2 bases from J, the gap between germline ends came to 11 bases. In germline, CDR1 is SQVTM, CDR2 ANQGSEA. CDR3 length equals 13 residues. The CDR3: CSVVDGGNYGYTF. The CDR3 coding sequence is TGCAGCGTTGTGGACGGGGGAAACTATGGCTACACCTTC. Filled out from reference TRBV29-1 and TRBJ1-2, the complete variable domain reads SAVISQKPSRDICQRGTSLTIQCQVDSQVTMMFWYRQQPGQSLTLIATANQGSEATYESGFVIDKFPISRPNLTFSTLTVSNMSPEDSSIYLCSVVDGGNYGYTFGSGTRLTVV.

The chain links TRBV28 to TRBJ2-1; 11 positions agree with TRBD2. Germline trimming cut 6 bases from V and 4 bases from J; bases unmatched to any gene: 5. This CDR3 comprises 15 residues. Looked up from germline, CDR1 is MDHEN and CDR2 is SYDVKM. CDR3 sequence (DNA): TGTGCCAGCAGGAGACTAGCGGGAAGGTACAATGAGCAGTTCTTC. Encoded protein: CASRRLAGRYNEQFF. Filled out from reference TRBV28 and TRBJ2-1, the complete variable domain reads DVKVTQSSRYLVKRTGEKVFLECVQDMDHENMFWYRQDPGLGLRLIYFSYDVKMKEKGDIPEGYSVSREKKERFSLILESASTNQTSMYLCASRRLAGRYNEQFFGPGTRLTVL.

This rearrangement joins TRBV27 to TRBJ2-1, with D possibly matching TRBD1 (7 bases). Germline CDR1 and CDR2: MNHEY and SMNVEV (reference sequence). This CDR3 spans 15 amino acids. V was trimmed by 1 base and J by 8 bases, leaving 15 bases between them. CDR3 nucleotides: TGTGCCAGCAGTTTATTAGGCAGGGGGGTCTATGAGCAGTTCTTC. Translated, it gives CASSLLGRGVYEQFF.

The chain links TRBV11-2 to TRBJ2-5, with TRBD2 identical over 9 bases. V was clipped by 0 bases and J by 5 bases; unmatched bases: 13. From germline, CDR1 is SGHAT and CDR2 FQNNGV. This CDR3 region has 18 residues. In nucleotides, the CDR3 is TGTGCCAGCAGCTTAGATCGGCCTAGCGGGACCCTCCAGGAGACCCAGTACTTC. This codes for CASSLDRPSGTLQETQYF.

The chain couples TRBV27 to TRBJ2-7; tentative D call: TRBD2 (5 bases). The CDR3 is 15 residues long. Trimming shortened V by 6 bases and J by 4 bases, and 19 bases separated the two germline ends. Germline V lookup: CDR1 MNHEY, CDR2 SMNVEV (reference sequence). The CDR3 region is CASRLLRGGRYEQYF. The CDR3 bases are TGTGCCAGCAGACTACTCCGGGGTGGTCGGTACGAGCAGTACTTC.

The chain employs TRBV7-9 and TRBJ2-1; possible D gene TRBD2, 5 bases. V gave up 0 bases and J gave up 8 bases, with 14 bases separating them. Germline loops: CDR1 SEHNR, CDR2 FQNEAQ (reference sequence). The length of the CDR3 is 15 residues. CDR3 nucleotide sequence: TGTGCCAGCAGCTTAGCGGCTAGCTTTAGGTATGAGCAGTTCTTC. It codes for CASSLAASFRYEQFF. Combining the CDR3 with reference TRBV7-9 and TRBJ2-1 gives the whole variable domain DTGVSQNPRHKITKRGQNVTFRCDPISEHNRLYWYRQTLGQGPEFLTYFQNEAQLEKSRLLSDRFSAERPKGSFSTLEIQRTEQGDSAMYLCASSLAASFRYEQFFGPGTRLTVL.

The chain carries TRBV7-6 and TRBJ2-1; 10 bases map to TRBD1. CDR1 and CDR2 (germline): SGHVS, FNYEAQ. The CDR3 is 16 residues long. Losses at the gene ends were 5 bases for V and 4 bases for J; bases not matched to a gene: 8. The CDR3 coding sequence is TGTGCCAGCAGCCCACCGGGGACAGGGGATTACAATGAGCAGTTCTTC. Amino acid sequence: CASSPPGTGDYNEQFF.

This chain joins TRBV5-1 and TRBJ2-7; 13 bases are a match to TRBD2. The CDR3 runs 15 residues. V shed 0 bases, J shed 4 bases, and the junction held 1 base outside the gene matches. Germline values: CDR1 SGHRS, CDR2 YFSETQ. The CDR3 DNA is TGCGCCAGCAGCTTGGTACTAGCGGGAGGGTACGAGCAGTACTTC. Amino acids: CASSLVLAGGYEQYF. The entire variable domain, with the rest obtained from reference TRBV5-1 and TRBJ2-7, is as follows: KAGVTQTPRYLIKTRGQQVTLSCSPISGHRSVSWYQQTPGQGLQFLFEYFSETQRNKGNFPGRFSGRQFSNSRSEMNVSTLELGDSALYLCASSLVLAGGYEQYFGPGTRLTVT.

The chain carries TRBV28 and TRBJ2-1, with 8 bases lining up with TRBD1. Unmatched junction bases numbered 8, after V lost 5 bases and J lost 5 bases. The CDR3 is 15 amino acids. Germline CDR1 is MDHEN and CDR2 is SYDVKM. CDR3 sequence: CASSPGQELNNEQFF. The CDR3 DNA follows: TGTGCCAGCAGTCCGGGACAGGAATTAAACAATGAGCAGTTCTTC.

J is TRBJ2-7 and V is TRBV6-1; TRBD1 matches 9 bases. V trimming: 6 bases; J trimming: 1 base; junction bases outside the gene matches: 1. The CDR3 runs to 13 residues. Germline values: CDR1 MNHNS, CDR2 SASEGT. This CDR3 is CASSGTGSYEQYF. DNA for the CDR3: TGTGCCAGCAGCGGGACAGGGTCCTACGAGCAGTACTTC.

This chain uses TRBV7-6 with TRBJ2-3; tentative D call: TRBD1 (7 bases). This CDR3 has 17 residues. V was cut by 5 bases and J by 3 bases, with 21 bases left in between. Germline V gene data show CDR1 as SGHVS and CDR2 as FNYEAQ. CDR3 sequence: CASSPPQTGRPTDTQYF. CDR3 nucleotides: TGTGCCAGCAGCCCACCACAGACAGGGAGGCCGACAGATACGCAGTATTTT.

This rearrangement joins TRBV4-1 to TRBJ1-5; D gene ambiguous. This CDR3 has 15 residues. Trimming removed 0 bases from V and 7 bases from J, with 13 bases in between. Germline CDR1 reads MGHRA; CDR2 reads YSYEKL. CDR3 nucleotide sequence: TGCGCCAGCAGCCAAGATCGGCAGGTTAGGCAGCCCCAGCATTTT. Protein product: CASSQDRQVRQPQHF.